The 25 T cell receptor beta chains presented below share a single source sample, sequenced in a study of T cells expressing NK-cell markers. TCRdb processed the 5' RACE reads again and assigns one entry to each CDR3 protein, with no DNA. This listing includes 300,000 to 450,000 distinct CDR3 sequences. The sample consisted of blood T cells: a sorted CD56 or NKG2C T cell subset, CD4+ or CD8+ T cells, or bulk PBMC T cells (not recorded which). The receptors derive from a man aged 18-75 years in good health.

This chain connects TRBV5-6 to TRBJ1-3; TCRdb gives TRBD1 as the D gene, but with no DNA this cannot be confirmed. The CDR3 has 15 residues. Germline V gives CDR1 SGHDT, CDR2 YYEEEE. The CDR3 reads CASGPGTGSGNTIYF.

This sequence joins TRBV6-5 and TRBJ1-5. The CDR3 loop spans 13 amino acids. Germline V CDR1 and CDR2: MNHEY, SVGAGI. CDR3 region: CASSYVVGQPQHF.

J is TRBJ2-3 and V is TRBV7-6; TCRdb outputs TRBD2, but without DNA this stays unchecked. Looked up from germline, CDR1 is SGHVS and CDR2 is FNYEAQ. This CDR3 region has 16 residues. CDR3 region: CASSAGLAGGSDTQYF.

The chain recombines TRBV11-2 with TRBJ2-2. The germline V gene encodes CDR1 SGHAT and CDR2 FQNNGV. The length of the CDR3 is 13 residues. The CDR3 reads CASSYTNTGELFF.

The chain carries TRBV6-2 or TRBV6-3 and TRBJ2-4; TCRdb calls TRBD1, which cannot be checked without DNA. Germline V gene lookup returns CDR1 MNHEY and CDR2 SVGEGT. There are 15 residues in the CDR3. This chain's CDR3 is CASSDAGTGANIQYF.

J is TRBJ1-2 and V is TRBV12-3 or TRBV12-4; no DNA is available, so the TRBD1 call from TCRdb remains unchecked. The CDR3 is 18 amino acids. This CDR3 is CASSSTLKSQGQGSGYTF.

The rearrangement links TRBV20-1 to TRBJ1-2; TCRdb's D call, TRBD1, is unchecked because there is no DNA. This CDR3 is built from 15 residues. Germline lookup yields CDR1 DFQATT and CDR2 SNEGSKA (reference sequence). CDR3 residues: CSAGVGTGANYGYTF.

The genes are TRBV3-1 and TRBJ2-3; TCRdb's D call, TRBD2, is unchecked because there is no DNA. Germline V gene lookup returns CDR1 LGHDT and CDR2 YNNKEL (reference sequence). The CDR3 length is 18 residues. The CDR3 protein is CASSQRTRAGASTDTQYF.

CDR3 sequence: CASSETSDRVKTQYF. The chain is built from TRBV9 and TRBJ2-5; the D call of TRBD1 rests on TCRdb alone, since no DNA is present to check it. CDR1 and CDR2 from the germline V gene are SGDLS and YYNGEE. The CDR3 loop spans 15 amino acids.

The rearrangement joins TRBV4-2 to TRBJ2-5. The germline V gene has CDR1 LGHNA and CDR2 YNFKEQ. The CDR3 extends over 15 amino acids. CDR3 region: CASSQGSTVQETQYF.

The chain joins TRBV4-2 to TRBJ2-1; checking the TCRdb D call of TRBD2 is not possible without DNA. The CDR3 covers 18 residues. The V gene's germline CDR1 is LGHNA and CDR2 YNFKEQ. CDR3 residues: CASSQEGPPTSSYNEQFF.

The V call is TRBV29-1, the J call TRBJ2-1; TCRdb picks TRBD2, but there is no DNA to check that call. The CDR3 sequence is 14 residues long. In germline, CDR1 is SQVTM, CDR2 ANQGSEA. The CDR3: CSVRRTSGSTEQFF.

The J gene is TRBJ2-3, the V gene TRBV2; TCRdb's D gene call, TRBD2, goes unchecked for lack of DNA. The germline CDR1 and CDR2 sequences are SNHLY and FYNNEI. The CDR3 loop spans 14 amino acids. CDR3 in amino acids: CASSYLSGGAAQYF.

The chain's CDR3 is CATRSPSGGFLGEQFF. V gene TRBV24-1 combines with J gene TRBJ2-1; the D call of TRBD2 rests on TCRdb alone, since no DNA is present to check it. From germline, CDR1 is KGHDR and CDR2 SFDVKD. This CDR3 spans 16 amino acids.

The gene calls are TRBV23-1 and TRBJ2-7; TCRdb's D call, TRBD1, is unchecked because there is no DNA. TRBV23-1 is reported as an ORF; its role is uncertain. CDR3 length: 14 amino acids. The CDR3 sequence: CASSQRGNSYEQYF.

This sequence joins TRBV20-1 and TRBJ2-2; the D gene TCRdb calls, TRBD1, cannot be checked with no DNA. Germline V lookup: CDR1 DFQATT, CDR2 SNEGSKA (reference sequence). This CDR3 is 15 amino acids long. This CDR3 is CSAREGGPHTGELFF.

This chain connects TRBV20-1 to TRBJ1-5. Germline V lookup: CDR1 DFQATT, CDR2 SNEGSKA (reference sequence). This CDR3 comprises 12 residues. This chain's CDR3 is CSAGDPNQPQHF.

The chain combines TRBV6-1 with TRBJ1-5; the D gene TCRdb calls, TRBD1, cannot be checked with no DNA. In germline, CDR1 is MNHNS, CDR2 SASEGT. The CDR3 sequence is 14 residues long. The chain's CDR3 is CASSQRRGDQPQHF.

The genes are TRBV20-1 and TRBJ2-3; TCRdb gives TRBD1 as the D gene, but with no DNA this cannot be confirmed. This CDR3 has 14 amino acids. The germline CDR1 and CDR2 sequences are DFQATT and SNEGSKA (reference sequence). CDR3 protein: CSAPLGGRQDTQYF.

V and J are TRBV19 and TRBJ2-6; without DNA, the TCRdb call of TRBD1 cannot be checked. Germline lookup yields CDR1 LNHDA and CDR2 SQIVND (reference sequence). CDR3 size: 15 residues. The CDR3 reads CASSVPVSGANVLTF.

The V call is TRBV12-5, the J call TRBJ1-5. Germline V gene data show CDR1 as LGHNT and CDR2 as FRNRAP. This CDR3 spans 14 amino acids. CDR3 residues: CASGLGDSNQPQHF.

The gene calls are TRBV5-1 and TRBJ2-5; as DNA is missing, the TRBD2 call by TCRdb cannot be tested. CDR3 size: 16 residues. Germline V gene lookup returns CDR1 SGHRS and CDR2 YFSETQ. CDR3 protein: CASSLTSGGKGETQYF.

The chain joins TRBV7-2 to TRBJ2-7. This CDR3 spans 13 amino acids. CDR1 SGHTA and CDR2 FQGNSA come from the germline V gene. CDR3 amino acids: CASSFARAYEQYF.

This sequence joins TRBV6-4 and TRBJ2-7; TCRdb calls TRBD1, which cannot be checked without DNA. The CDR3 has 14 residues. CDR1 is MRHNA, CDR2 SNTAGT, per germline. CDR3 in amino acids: CASSDRKGMDEQYF.

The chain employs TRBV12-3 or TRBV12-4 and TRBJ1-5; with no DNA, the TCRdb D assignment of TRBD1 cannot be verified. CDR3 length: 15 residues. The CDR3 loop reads CASSPGPTRGQPQHF.